This T cell receptor beta chain was retrieved from a study of human T cells and chemical hapten exposure. Study-level points and caveats: DPC sensitization produced no change in TCRs with frequency above 1 in 1000. A positive correlation with patch test score was found for PT1 expanded TCR counts.

Germline lookup yields CDR1 SEHNR and CDR2 FQNEAQ (reference sequence). The CDR3 covers 16 residues. Trimming cost V 6 bases and J 3 bases; bases outside gene matches: 9. As the library was built, unique molecular identifiers were attached to individual cDNA molecules. From the RACE reads, TCRdb called clonotypes with MiXCR, one entry per CDR3 protein. The sample gives some 250,000 distinct CDR3 sequences, about 7.7% of which show up once; less than 1.5% is in the top ten. Time point here: pre-sensitization, week 0. Treatment in this sample: therapeutic diphenylcyclopropenone sensitization with weekly scalp DPC. This clonotype has more than one count but fewer than ten. Its matching antigen is unknown.

The V and J genes are TRBV7-9 and TRBJ1-5; the match to TRBD1 covers 9 bases. The specimen was whole blood, collected in connection with sensitization to the hapten diphenylcyclopropenone (DPC). The sequence was collected from a man aged 18 to 29 with alopecia areata. Some clones in this sample may be carry-over from other donors' samples. The CDR3 spells CASSPLGQGLNQPQHF. CDR3 in DNA: TGTGCCAGCAGTCCCCTGGGACAGGGACTCAATCAGCCCCAGCATTTT.